This T cell receptor (beta chain) came from a study of control samples from healthy donors and cancer patients (TCRdb year 2020). Turning to this clone: Its recognized antigen is unknown. No much larger clonotype is one base removed from it; base qualities were not supplied.

CDR3 length: 16 amino acids, cysteine to phenylalanine. Kept here is only the CDR3 DNA, which spans 48 bases and is read in frame from base 1. Looking up the germline V gene yields CDR1 SGDLS and CDR2 YYNGEE. V is clipped by 0 bases and J by 4 bases, and the sequence between their germline boundaries is 11 bases long. Library preparation was by the immunoSEQ multiplex PCR assay. Here the immuneACCESS table is served through TCRdb, limited to in-frame sequences with V and J called. Missing clones are a known gap in these copies; in checked studies unresolved V genes cover under half, and the rest lacks a known reason. Within this sample are about 75,000 clones, with approximately 88% of them counted one time only. Clones ranked in the top ten supply roughly 16% of the sample.

Sequencing was carried out using blood. The TCR was taken from a man aged 45 to 65 in good health. The V and J segments used are TRBV9 and TRBJ2-6, with the D gene call left open. Read as DNA, the sequence is TGTGCCAGCAGCGTAGACTGGTCCTCGGGGGCCAACGTCCTGACTTTC. This gives the protein CASSVDWSSGANVLTF.